This T cell receptor (beta chain) came from a study of blood T cell repertoires in COVID-19. Looking at the study overall: Samples taken during acute and convalescent COVID-19 were collected in the United States, Italy and Spain. Sources were T cells, B-cell-depleted T cells, or PBMCs; the material itself was cDNA or gDNA.

Participants spanned ages about 18 to 95 years and resided in some 22 US areas. V lost 3 bases to trimming and J lost 4 bases, with 7 bases between them. The CDR3 sequence is 12 residues long. The V gene's germline CDR1 is GTSNPN and CDR2 SVGIG (reference sequence). Study processing details: Amplification from reference gene primers served as the basis for estimated nucleated cell counts. Sequencing used immunoSEQ multiplex PCR; TCRdb keeps in-frame clones, though not all of them. Clone size and the V and J calls come from that table; the DNA yielded D and trimming. The sample has 350,000 to 400,000 clones, approximately 93% seen once.

The receptor comes from a woman aged 40 to 50 who had been exposed to COVID-19. The sample was PBMCs or T cells enriched from blood (not recorded which). The chain combines TRBV30 with TRBJ1-5; no firm D call. CDR3 bases: TGTGCCTGGAGCGGAGTTAATCAGCCCCAGCATTTT. It codes for CAWSGVNQPQHF. Supplemented by reference TRBV30 and TRBJ1-5, the full variable domain reads SQTIHQWPATLVQPVGSPLSLECTVEGTSNPNLYWYRQAAGRGLQLLFYSVGIGQISSEVPQNLSASRPQDRQFILSSKKLLLSDSGFYLCAWSGVNQPQHFGDGTRLSIL.